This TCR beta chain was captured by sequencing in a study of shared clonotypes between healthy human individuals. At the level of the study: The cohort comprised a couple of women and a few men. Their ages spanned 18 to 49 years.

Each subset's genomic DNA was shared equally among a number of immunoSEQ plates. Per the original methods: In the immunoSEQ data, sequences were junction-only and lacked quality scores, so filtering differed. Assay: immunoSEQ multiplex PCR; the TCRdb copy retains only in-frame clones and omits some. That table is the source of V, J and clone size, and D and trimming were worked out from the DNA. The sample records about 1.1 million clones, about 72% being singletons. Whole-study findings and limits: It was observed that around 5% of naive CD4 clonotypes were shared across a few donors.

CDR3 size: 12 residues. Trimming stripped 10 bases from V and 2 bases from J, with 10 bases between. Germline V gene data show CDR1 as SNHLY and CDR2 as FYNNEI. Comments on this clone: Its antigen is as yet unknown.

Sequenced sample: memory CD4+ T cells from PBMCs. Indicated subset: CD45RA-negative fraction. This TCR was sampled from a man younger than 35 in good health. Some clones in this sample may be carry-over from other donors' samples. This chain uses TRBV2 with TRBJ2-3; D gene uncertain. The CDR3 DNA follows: TGTGCCACCAACCGGTACACAGATACGCAGTATTTT. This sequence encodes CATNRYTDTQYF.